One T cell receptor (beta chain) is described in this entry. Its antigen is currently unknown. With survey level as its setting, the immunoSEQ assay was v3.0. Sequencing was intended to reach 40,000-50,000 T-cell genomes per sample. This table comes from immunoSEQ multiplex PCR, and its TCRdb copy is limited to in-frame clones, with some not included. The sample lists tens of thousands of clones; over 80% were seen once. The data originate from a study of long-term antiretroviral therapy in people with HIV. General study findings and limits: Once patients were on ART, diversity went higher but still fell short of transplant donor controls.

This CDR3 has 16 amino acids. Per the germline V gene, CDR1 is ENHRY and CDR2 is SYGVKD. V lost 4 bases to trimming and J lost 2 bases; unmatched junction nucleotides: 11. Sample: unsorted PBMCs, taken 1 year after starting antiretroviral therapy. The chain employs TRBV10-3 and TRBJ2-7; 7 bases line up with TRBD1. The receptor was isolated from a man younger than 35 with HIV. CDR3 region: CAISVGIRQGAYEQYF. The DNA for the CDR3 is TGTGCCATCAGTGTGGGGATCCGGCAGGGGGCCTACGAGCAGTACTTC.